The 2 T cell receptor beta chains below were found in one sample sequenced in a study of identical twins. MiXCR was run by TCRdb on the 5' RACE reads, yielding one entry per CDR3 protein. The table shows 230,000 or so distinct CDR3 sequences, with around 8.8% occurring only once. The same specimen was also included in a second study, on yellow fever vaccine responses in identical twins.

Sequenced input: CD8+ T cells sorted from blood. These receptors all come from a woman aged 18-29 years in good health.

CDR3 nucleotide sequence: TGTGCCACCCGGGACAGGATCGATGAGCAGTTCTTC. The encoded protein is CATRDRIDEQFF. The chain combines TRBV27 with TRBJ2-1, with TRBD1 matching over 8 bases. The germline CDR1 and CDR2 sequences are MNHEY and SMNVEV (reference sequence). CDR3 length: 12 residues. V shed 10 bases, J shed 8 bases, and the junction held 7 bases outside the gene matches.

The chain combines TRBV4-1 with TRBJ2-3; TRBD1 is a possible D gene (6 bases). CDR1 is MGHRA, CDR2 YSYEKL, per germline. Between the trimmed V and J ends, which lost 3 bases and 0 bases, there was a span of 13 bases. This CDR3 has 16 amino acids. The CDR3 reads CASSQGTILSTDTQYF. DNA of the CDR3: TGCGCCAGCAGCCAGGGGACAATACTGAGCACAGATACGCAGTATTTT.